The 2 T cell receptor beta chains listed next were all sequenced from one sample in a study of spatial heterogeneity in lung cancer. Time point denoted: sample taken at primary tumor resection. TCRdb fed the 5' RACE reads into MiXCR, producing one record per CDR3 protein. The data hold 20,000 to 25,000 distinct CDR3 sequences, with about 4.6% observed a single time. Material: PBMCs, obtained at surgery. The receptor set was obtained from a male donor with early-stage non-small cell lung cancer.

This clonotype occurred many times. At one end, the junction sequence differs from germline, possibly due to a read error. V usage is TRBV6-4 and J usage is TRBJ2-6; tentatively, D is TRBD2 (5 bases). The CDR3 length is 18 residues. In germline, CDR1 is MRHNA, CDR2 SNTAGT. CDR3: CDSSRRTGVLSGANVLTF. CDR3 sequence (DNA): TGTGACAGCAGTAGAAGAACCGGGGTGTTGTCGGGGGCCAACGTCCTGACTTTC.

V usage is TRBV25-1 and J usage is TRBJ2-7, with a weak D call TRBD2 (5 bases). This CDR3 has 14 residues. V shed 3 bases and J shed 3 bases, with 12 bases lying between them. Looked up from germline, CDR1 is MGHDK and CDR2 is SYGVNS. CDR3 region: CASSDTGLHYEQYF. The CDR3 DNA reads TGTGCCAGCAGTGATACCGGACTTCACTACGAGCAGTACTTC.